This TCR beta chain originates from a study of cytomegalovirus exposure and HLA in healthy donors (dated by TCRdb to 2017 to 2019). Study-level background: An earlier analysis of 550 to 700 of the donors reported 250 to 300 Gb of sequence data and around 120 million unique TCR beta sequences from some 180 million T cells. An early release covering over 500 HLA-typed donors comprised roughly 300 gigabases of sequencing data and around 86 million unique TCR sequences. The genetic ancestry cluster associated with self-reported Caucasian donors included about 81% of the roughly 390 genotyped donors. The study aimed to test whether signatures of past pathogen exposure could be identified by cataloging public T cell receptors. The study profiled the T cell repertoires of approximately 700 subjects by immunosequencing and related them to cytomegalovirus serostatus. Besides the first cohort of 550 to 750 subjects, a separate validation cohort made up of 120 different subjects was used. To predict cytomegalovirus infection status, the study brought together high-throughput TCR immunosequencing, statistical association of individual TCRs with disease status, and machine learning. In a later analysis, previously published TCR beta repertoires from 670 or so donors were re-analyzed and high-resolution HLA genotyping was added so that TCR occurrence patterns could be studied. Rather than using new phenotypic data, the later analysis identified candidate immune exposures from TCR beta sequences and from how often those sequences occurred across donors. In an earlier analysis of 550 to 700 of the donors, high-throughput TCR beta sequencing was used to judge whether each TCR beta V gene segment behaved as functional or pseudogenic. Donor age, sex, ethnicity and CMV serostatus were collected together with the repertoire data. A later genetic analysis used genome-wide SNP genotypes for about three fifths of the 666 donors, treating that subset as a discovery cohort. Every discovery cohort repertoire had been produced on one sequencing platform. Both class I and class II loci were covered by HLA typing, at four-digit resolution. Typing coverage differed by locus: A, B, C, DRB1 and DQB1 were typed in roughly 629-640 donors, DQA1 in 500 to 550, DPA1 in 600 to 610, and DPB1 in 400 to 490. About five DR-DQ haplotypes were handled as single units for association and clustering because linkage in the cohort was strong. Among 398 genotyped donors of the cohort, an average of roughly 230,000 unique TCR beta nucleotide sequences was sequenced per donor, of which about 18% were non-productive. Summary of the overall study and its limitations: A further reported finding was that TCR beta sequences accurately predicted the HLA-A and HLA-B alleles for most subjects in the first cohort. This cohort had only TCR beta chains sequenced, and the lack of alpha or paired-chain data limited which features could be detected. At a false discovery rate of 0.05, a later analysis linked 16,951 TCR beta sequences to specific HLA alleles. Roughly uniform sequencing depth across donors was assumed in presence/absence analyses, although this assumption may not hold. V-gene and J-gene trimming of TCR beta chains was associated with a missense DCLRE1C variant in a later genetic analysis, and the association was replicated in an independent cohort. A later analysis reported that several top co-occurrence clusters appeared linked to parvovirus B19, influenza, CMV and Epstein-Barr virus. Linkage disequilibrium might explain the correlated functional status among segregating V segments, but an unknown experimental factor could not be ruled out. Immune exposure information for the cohort was limited to CMV serostatus. The 87-base-pair reads could not distinguish some IMGT-functional V segments, including TRBV6-2 and TRBV6-3, so those segments were excluded. While some public TCRs were present in many individuals, most TCR sequences turned up only very rarely across donors. An earlier analysis of around 540 of the donors showed that most TCR beta V segments appeared in productive rearrangements either about 87% or about 30% of the time, which broadly matched IMGT annotations. The study gave a list of under 200 TCR beta chains associated with cytomegalovirus. A few of the identified cytomegalovirus-associated TCR beta chains were confirmed in vitro to be specific for cytomegalovirus antigens. When HLA alleles, especially DR and DQ, strongly co-occurred, TCR associations were difficult to assign to individual alleles. Because some donors lacked HLA typing at each locus, the association tests relied only on the typed subset. The classifier was reported to diagnose cytomegalovirus status with high specificity and sensitivity in both the original and validation cohorts. A later analysis found that most CMV-associated TCR beta chains appeared HLA-restricted, with HLA associations seemingly driven largely by CMV exposure. In a later analysis, TCR association rates were found to vary across HLA loci, with the most associated TCRs seen for DRB1 alleles and the fewest for HLA-C alleles. The earlier analysis of some 560 of the donors excluded roughly 17 rarely observed V segments, including chromosome 9 orphons, because counts were too low. A later genetic analysis reported fewer N-insertions in productive TCRs among donors in an Asian-associated ancestry cluster than the roughly 640-donor mean. The authors suggested that the approach could potentially be extended to other disease states and immunological phenotypes. In a later analysis, HLA-associated TCR beta chains were found to be more clonally expanded and to have lower generation probabilities than equally common non-associated chains. A group of highly shared sequence variants was considered likely to be a technical artifact of the sequencing pipeline.

Library preparation employed the immunoSEQ multiplex PCR assay. A mixture of 60 forward primers for TCR Vbeta segments and 13 reverse primers for TCR Jbeta segments was used in the multiplex PCR. Amplification of the CDR3 region of rearranged TCR beta genes was performed with a multiplex PCR assay on genomic DNA. The amplified TCR beta libraries were sequenced on the Illumina HiSeq System as 87-base-pair reads. For the original study's pipeline: A later analysis counted approximately 74 million unique TCR beta chains across the 670 or so repertoires, and roughly 9.9 million of these chains were shared by at least two donors. Raw reads were error-corrected and collapsed into unique sequences by a nearest-neighbor algorithm in which closely related sequences were merged to remove PCR and sequencing errors. Alignment of CDR3 sequences to IMGT reference sequences was used to assign V, D and J gene segments. Each retained sequence needed at least a six-nucleotide match to both a V gene segment and a J gene segment. Rearrangements were classified as productive when the CDR3 lacked stop codons and remained in frame with V and J, and all other rearrangements were classified as non-productive. Following IMGT convention, CDR3 was defined as the stretch from the second conserved V-encoded cysteine up to the conserved J-encoded phenylalanine. The earlier analysis of 500 to 650 of the donors excluded any sequence lacking an unambiguous match to a single V gene segment. In an earlier analysis of almost 600 of the donors, a V segment was called functional when productive rearrangements were above 56.7%, and segregating when the standard deviation between donors exceeded 5%. A statistical classification framework was built for diagnosing cytomegalovirus status from the catalog of TCR beta chain sequences. In a later analysis, TCR nucleotide sequences were compared against IMGT/GENE-DB human TR gene sequences so that V and J genes could be assigned. Using the TCRdist pipeline, a later analysis assigned CDR3 sequences along with most-parsimonious VDJ recombination scenarios. In a later analysis, each TCR beta chain was defined by its CDR3 amino acid sequence together with its V-gene family, and reads without a unique V-gene family were excluded. As a way to deal with suspected cross-contamination and a sequencing artifact, a later analysis dropped 640 or so nucleotide sequences that were highly shared and had low generation probability. In a later analysis, a clonal expansion index was calculated for each public chain from normalized within-repertoire ranks of inferred template counts. In a later analysis, generation probabilities were computed using a VDJ recombination model fitted to out-of-frame rearrangements, and the results were checked against IGoR. A later analysis scored TCR-TCR, TCR-HLA and TCR-CMV co-occurrence with hypergeometric tests, applying a repertoire-size bias correction to TCR pairs. In a later analysis, false discovery rates were estimated by permuting HLA or CMV assignments 20 times. In a later analysis, co-occurring TCRs were grouped using DBSCAN, and TCRdist sequence similarity was added for clustering within HLA-allele-positive subsets. Co-occurrence clustering excluded repertoires with fewer than 30,000 or more than 120,000 public chains, plus five with anomalous nucleotide sharing. TCRdb provides this immuneACCESS table in a form limited to in-frame rearrangements. Some clones are lacking; in checked studies, under half of them reflect an unresolved V gene, and why the rest are absent is not known. That table gives V, J and clone size, and the DNA gave D and trimming. This sample comprises approximately 150,000 clones, approximately 80% of them detected only once. The top ten clones comprise around 3% of the sample.

Comment on this clone: The target of this receptor is not known. The junction and the germline gene differ at one end; a read error may be behind it. Other nucleotide sequences from this sample produce the same CDR3.

CDR1 and CDR2 (MGHDK, SYGVNS) derive from the germline V gene. CDR3 length: 14 amino acids, cysteine to phenylalanine. Only CDR3 DNA is held: 42 bases, read in frame from base 1. The cohort consisted of 600 or so healthy bone marrow donors. At the time of sampling, all cohort members were nominally healthy, though unrecorded immune exposures were likely present. The donor was CMV seropositive and belonged to the group of 250 to 350 seropositive cohort members. Each donor provided a peripheral blood sample, and peripheral blood mononuclear cells were used for TCR beta sequencing. The Qiagen DNeasy Blood Extraction Kit was used to extract genomic DNA from the blood cell samples.

Material for sequencing was PBMCs. Here the chain combines TRBV25-1 and TRBJ2-3; TRBD2 might be the D gene, on 5 matching bases. The TCR sequence derives from a woman in her 40s in good health and CMV-seropositive. CDR3 sequence: CASTPIGDTDTQYF. In nucleotide form, the sequence is TGCGCCAGCACCCCCATCGGGGACACAGATACGCAGTATTTT. The entire variable domain, with the stretches around the CDR3 drawn from the reference TRBV25-1 and TRBJ2-3 proteins, is EADIYQTPRYLVIGTGKKITLECSQTMGHDKMYWYQQDPGMELHLIHYSYGVNSTEKGDLSSESTVSRIRTEHFPLTLESARPSHTSQYLCASTPIGDTDTQYFGPGTRLTVL.